These 14 T cell receptor beta chains were sequenced from one sample in a study of identical twins. TCRdb processed the 5' RACE reads anew with MiXCR; each CDR3 protein has one entry. Among some 500,000 distinct CDR3 sequences listed, 9.6% were seen once. These sequences were also reported in another study, on yellow fever vaccine responses in identical twins.

Input material: PBMCs. These receptors were taken from a woman aged 18-29 years in good health.

This clonotype has at least ten counts. V is TRBV20-1 and J is TRBJ1-6; 8 bases map to TRBD1. The CDR3 contains 12 residues. CDR1 is DFQATT, CDR2 SNEGSKA, per germline (reference sequence). With 6 bases clipped from V and 7 bases from J, the junction kept 2 bases outside the gene matches. The DNA for the CDR3 is TGCAGTGCGGCAGGGGGCAATTCACCCCTCCACTTT. Amino acids: CSAAGGNSPLHF.

V usage is TRBV14 and J usage is TRBJ1-2, with D hard to call. The CDR3 length is 13 residues. V lost 0 bases, J lost 4 bases, and 6 bases lay in between. Germline-derived CDR1 and CDR2 are SGHDN and FVKESK. CDR3 sequence (DNA): TGTGCCAGCAGCCAAGATTTTGGCTATGGCTACACCTTC. Translating it yields CASSQDFGYGYTF.

This clonotype was seen a handful of times. V gene TRBV14 combines with J gene TRBJ2-3, with D perhaps being TRBD1 or TRBD2 (5 bases each). Trimming took 0 bases from V and 1 from J, leaving 11 bases between them. The CDR3 is 16 residues long. CDR1 and CDR2 (germline): SGHDN, FVKESK. CDR3 nucleotide sequence: TGTGCCAGCAGCCAAGATCGGGGCAGTCGCACAGATACGCAGTATTTT. This codes for CASSQDRGSRTDTQYF.

This clonotype has more than one count but fewer than ten. The chain joins TRBV9 to TRBJ2-5; 10 bases align to TRBD2. The CDR3 covers 16 residues. J gave up 1 base and V 0 bases, and 3 bases lay outside the gene matches. Germline CDR1 and CDR2: SGDLS and YYNGEE. CDR3 nucleotide sequence: TGTGCCAGCAGCGTAGCTACTAGCGGGGCCCAAGAGACCCAGTACTTC. It translates to CASSVATSGAQETQYF.

The rearrangement links TRBV7-2 to TRBJ1-2; D is possibly TRBD1 (5 bases). Between the trimmed V and J ends, which lost 7 bases and 2 bases, there was a span of 14 bases. Germline CDR1 is SGHTA and CDR2 is FQGNSA. This CDR3 has 14 amino acids. The CDR3, as DNA: TGTGCCAGCACCCCTGCGGGGCGCAACTATGGCTACACCTTC. Its translation: CASTPAGRNYGYTF.

The rearrangement uses TRBV10-1 and TRBJ2-7; D tentatively reads TRBD1 or TRBD2 (5 bases each). Germline CDR1 is WNHNN and CDR2 is SYGVQD (reference sequence). Trimming shortened V by 8 bases and J by 2 bases, and 22 bases separated the two germline ends. This CDR3 is built from 16 residues. The chain's CDR3 is CASPGAPGTTAYEQYF. Here the CDR3 DNA reads TGCGCCAGCCCTGGAGCTCCCGGGACGACTGCCTACGAGCAGTACTTC.

This clonotype appeared many times. Sequence at one end of the junction differs from germline and may be a read error. The V and J genes are TRBV25-1 and TRBJ1-6; a possible D gene is TRBD1 (6 bases). The germline CDR1 and CDR2 sequences are MGHDK and SYGVNS. The CDR3 consists of 14 residues. CDR3 sequence: CASRDSSYNSPPHF. The CDR3 DNA reads TGTGCCAGCAGGGACAGCTCCTATAATTCACCCCCCCACTTT.

The gene calls are TRBV6-5 and TRBJ1-2; weak D call: TRBD1 (6 bases). Trimming stripped 0 bases from V and 4 bases from J, with 21 bases between. Per the germline V gene, CDR1 is MNHEY and CDR2 is SVGAGI. This CDR3 contains 18 residues. CDR3 nucleotides: TGTGCCAGCAGTTACTCGTTGGTTGTCCAGGGGCCCTTCTATGGCTACACCTTC. Translating it yields CASSYSLVVQGPFYGYTF.

CDR3 amino acids: CASSQEIPSGGNNEQFF. The CDR3 DNA follows: TGTGCCAGCAGCCAAGAAATCCCTAGCGGGGGGAACAATGAGCAGTTCTTC. The J gene is TRBJ2-1, the V gene TRBV3-1, with 11 bases that match TRBD2. With V trimmed by 0 bases and J by 5 bases, 6 bases remained unmatched. Germline V gives CDR1 LGHDT, CDR2 YNNKEL (reference sequence). This CDR3 is built from 17 residues.

This sequence joins TRBV29-1 and TRBJ1-2, with D unclear. The CDR3 is 14 residues long. From germline, CDR1 is SQVTM and CDR2 ANQGSEA. V lost 4 bases and J lost 4, with 16 bases in between. The CDR3 bases are TGCAGCGTTGGTTTGGTGGGCAGTGTCTATGGCTACACCTTC. This sequence encodes CSVGLVGSVYGYTF.

This clonotype was seen repeatedly, ten times or more. The chain uses TRBV9 and TRBJ2-5; possible D gene TRBD2, 7 bases. The CDR3 is made up of 15 amino acids. Germline V lookup: CDR1 SGDLS, CDR2 YYNGEE. Trimming removed 2 bases from V and 2 bases from J, with 13 bases in between. CDR3 DNA: TGTGCCAGCAGCGTCGACGGGGGGCTACAAGAGACCCAGTACTTC. Protein product: CASSVDGGLQETQYF.

This clonotype came up many times. The chain has TRBV29-1 and TRBJ2-7; D gene uncertain. With 4 bases removed from V and 2 bases from J, the gap between germline ends came to 18 bases. The CDR3 has 15 amino acids. Germline assignment: CDR1 SQVTM and CDR2 ANQGSEA. The CDR3 sequence: CSVGTRAIPPYEQYF. The DNA for the CDR3 is TGCAGCGTTGGGACCCGGGCCATACCCCCCTACGAGCAGTACTTC.

This clonotype was detected ten times or more. The rearrangement links TRBV20-1 to TRBJ1-4; TRBD1 is a possible D gene (5 bases). The CDR3 runs 16 residues. Germline CDR1 reads DFQATT; CDR2 reads SNEGSKA (reference sequence). V lost 5 bases to trimming and J lost 5 bases, with 21 bases between them. The CDR3 DNA is TGCAGTGCTGAAGCACCCGGGGCCGCAAAGAATGAAAAACTGTTTTTT. This gives the protein CSAEAPGAAKNEKLFF.

This clonotype has more than one count but fewer than ten. This chain uses TRBV29-1 with TRBJ2-1; 12 nucleotides agree with TRBD2. Per the germline V gene, CDR1 is SQVTM and CDR2 is ANQGSEA. The CDR3 has 16 residues. Trimming cost V 0 bases and J 8 bases; bases outside gene matches: 8. CDR3 in amino acids: CSVEDPLAGGVDEQFF. The CDR3 nucleotides read TGCAGCGTTGAAGATCCGCTAGCGGGGGGGGTAGATGAGCAGTTCTTC.